Below are 20 T cell receptor beta chains sequenced from a single sample in a study of cytomegalovirus exposure and HLA in healthy donors. The PCR made use of 60 Vbeta and 13 Jbeta primers. The method was immunoSEQ multiplex PCR; TCRdb's version includes in-frame clones alone and lacks a portion of them. Of around 150,000 clones listed, about 80% are singletons. The sequencing input was PBMCs. The receptors here all came from a male donor in good health and CMV-seronegative.

The rearrangement links TRBV10-3 to TRBJ2-3; D might be TRBD1 (5 bases). The CDR3 is 16 amino acids. CDR1 is ENHRY and CDR2 is SYGVKD in the germline V gene. V shed 0 bases and J shed 2 bases, with 12 bases lying between them. Here the CDR3 DNA reads TGTGCCATCAGTGAGTCGTTCGTCAGGGACACAGATACGCAGTATTTT. It translates to CAISESFVRDTDTQYF.

This clone was seen a single time. V gene TRBV18 combines with J gene TRBJ1-5; 8 bases map to TRBD1. Losses at the gene ends were 4 bases for V and 7 bases for J; bases not matched to a gene: 6. The CDR3 is 14 residues long. Germline V gene sequence: CDR1 KGHSH, CDR2 LQKENI. CDR3 nucleotide sequence: TGTGCCAGCTCACGGGGACAGGAGAAGCAGCCCCAGCATTTT. Residues: CASSRGQEKQPQHF.

The CDR3 sequence is CASSAGLAGGLSRETQYF. The CDR3 DNA sequence: TGTGCCAGCAGCGCCGGACTAGCGGGGGGCCTTTCCCGGGAGACCCAGTACTTC. V gene TRBV9 combines with J gene TRBJ2-5; 14 nucleotides align to TRBD2. The CDR3 sequence is 18 residues long. The V gene end was trimmed by 3 bases and the J gene end by 5 bases; junction bases not matched to a gene: 12. The germline V gene has CDR1 SGDLS and CDR2 YYNGEE.

This chain joins TRBV9 and TRBJ2-7; 7 positions match TRBD1. The germline gives CDR1 SGDLS, CDR2 YYNGEE. V was clipped by 0 bases and J by 0 bases; unmatched bases: 3. The CDR3 spans 15 residues. As DNA, the CDR3 is TGTGCCAGCAGCGTAGTGGGGGACAGCTCCTACGAGCAGTACTTC. Amino acid sequence: CASSVVGDSSYEQYF.

The V and J genes are TRBV6-1 and TRBJ1-1, with D possibly TRBD1 on 5 matching bases. Trimming pared 5 bases from V and 2 bases from J, leaving 15 bases between. CDR1 is MNHNS and CDR2 is SASEGT in the germline V gene. This CDR3 comprises 15 residues. The CDR3 loop is CASSSGWGANTEAFF. DNA of the CDR3: TGTGCCAGCAGTTCAGGGTGGGGCGCCAACACTGAAGCTTTCTTT.

This CDR3 is CASSGTSGLSGANVLTF. The CDR3 DNA is TGTGCCAGCAGTGGGACTAGCGGGCTCTCTGGGGCCAACGTCCTGACTTTC. V and J are TRBV6-1 and TRBJ2-6; 11 bases match TRBD2. V lost 4 bases and J lost 0; bases outside the gene matches: 2. The CDR3 is 17 residues long. CDR1 and CDR2 (germline): MNHNS, SASEGT.

The rearrangement links TRBV9 to TRBJ1-1, with 8 bases that match TRBD1. The CDR3 has 12 residues. Germline CDR1 is SGDLS and CDR2 is YYNGEE. Unmatched junction bases numbered 7, after V lost 4 bases and J lost 11 bases. The CDR3: CASSLGQGEAFF. DNA for the CDR3: TGTGCCAGCAGCCTCGGACAGGGAGAGGCTTTCTTT. Drawing the rest from reference TRBV9 and TRBJ1-1, the complete variable domain is DSGVTQTPKHLITATGQRVTLRCSPRSGDLSVYWYQQSLDQGLQFLIQYYNGEERAKGNILERFSAQQFPDLHSELNLSSLELGDSALYFCASSLGQGEAFFGQGTRLTVV.

The chain is built from TRBV7-2 and TRBJ1-2; perhaps TRBD1 as D (6 bases). Germline V gene data show CDR1 as SGHTA and CDR2 as FQGNSA. This CDR3 spans 13 amino acids. Trimming took 5 bases from V and 8 from J, leaving 15 bases between them. Written as DNA, the CDR3 is TGTGCCAGCAGCCCCCAGGGGTTAGCGGGCTACACCTTC. It yields the protein CASSPQGLAGYTF.

The V and J genes are TRBV4-2 and TRBJ1-4; D not certain. CDR1 LGHNA and CDR2 YNFKEQ come from the germline V gene. Trimming pared 4 bases from V and 3 bases from J, leaving 12 bases between. This CDR3 has 15 amino acids. This CDR3 reads CASSPTGMSNEKLFF. Written as DNA, the CDR3 is TGTGCCAGCAGCCCGACGGGGATGTCTAATGAAAAACTGTTTTTT.

The DNA for the CDR3 is TGTGCCAGCAGCTTATTTGACAGTTCCAATTCACCCCTCCACTTT. It translates to CASSLFDSSNSPLHF. This chain connects TRBV7-9 to TRBJ1-6; a possible D gene is TRBD1 (5 bases). CDR1 and CDR2 (germline): SEHNR, FQNEAQ (reference sequence). V lost 2 bases, J lost 7 bases, and 12 bases lay in between. The CDR3 covers 15 residues.

This clone came up a few times. Other DNA sequences in this sample translate to the same CDR3. The chain is built from TRBV27 and TRBJ2-1; D gene uncertain. The CDR3 covers 13 residues. V lost 6 bases and J 2 bases, leaving 8 bases between the germline ends. Germline lookup yields CDR1 MNHEY and CDR2 SMNVEV (reference sequence). The CDR3 region has the DNA TGTGCCAGCAGCCTTTCCCCCTACAATGAGCAGTTCTTC. It is translated as CASSLSPYNEQFF.

The V gene is TRBV6-5, the J gene TRBJ1-1, with D unresolved. Per the germline V gene, CDR1 is MNHEY and CDR2 is SVGAGI. The CDR3 is 13 amino acids. V was trimmed by 6 bases and J by 1 base, leaving 9 bases between them. Written as DNA, the CDR3 is TGTGCCAGCAGCAACGAGGGGAACACTGAAGCTTTCTTT. Its translation is CASSNEGNTEAFF.

The chain has TRBV9 and TRBJ1-1; D is possibly TRBD1 (5 bases). The CDR3 extends over 15 amino acids. V was shortened by 4 bases and J by 0 bases, with 13 bases between the two germline ends. CDR1 is SGDLS and CDR2 is YYNGEE in the germline V gene. This chain's CDR3 is CASSLRGVLNTEAFF. CDR3 sequence (DNA): TGTGCCAGCAGCCTAAGGGGCGTCTTGAACACTGAAGCTTTCTTT.

This clone was recorded once. This sequence joins TRBV9 and TRBJ1-2; TRBD1 is a possible D gene (5 bases). From germline, CDR1 is SGDLS and CDR2 YYNGEE. This CDR3 is built from 13 residues. Trimming removed 3 bases at V and 7 bases at J, with 13 bases between. The CDR3 DNA follows: TGTGCCAGCAGCGGACAGAACTTGGGTGGCTACACCTTC. It codes for CASSGQNLGGYTF.

This sequence joins TRBV28 and TRBJ2-3, with a tentative D call TRBD1 (6 bases). This CDR3 spans 16 amino acids. The V end was cut by 4 bases, the J end by 3 bases, with 17 bases between. The V gene's germline CDR1 is MDHEN and CDR2 SYDVKM. The DNA of the CDR3 is TGTGCCAGCAGTTCCACCTACAGGGATGGGACAGATACGCAGTATTTT. This sequence encodes CASSSTYRDGTDTQYF.

The genes are TRBV5-1 and TRBJ2-7, with 9 bases matching TRBD1. There are 15 residues in the CDR3. J was trimmed by 3 bases and V by 1 base; bases with no gene match: 5. The germline V gene has CDR1 SGHRS and CDR2 YFSETQ. The CDR3 loop reads CASSLFATGGYEQYF. In nucleotides, the CDR3 is TGCGCCAGCAGCTTGTTCGCGACAGGGGGCTACGAGCAGTACTTC.

The rearrangement uses TRBV30 and TRBJ2-3, with a possible D match to TRBD2 (5 bases). Trimming took off 1 base at V and 4 bases at J, with 9 bases between the two ends. The germline V gene encodes CDR1 GTSNPN and CDR2 SVGIG (reference sequence). The CDR3 is 13 amino acids. CDR3 nucleotides: TGTGCCTGGAGTGGGTCTAGCTCAGATACGCAGTATTTT. This translates into CAWSGSSSDTQYF.

The V and J genes are TRBV6-1 and TRBJ2-5; 9 bases align to TRBD1. The tail of the sequence fits TRBJ2-7 better, so the J call may be wrong. This CDR3 is 15 amino acids long. Looked up from germline, CDR1 is MNHNS and CDR2 is SASEGT. CDR3 sequence reads: CASKTQQGASYEQYF. CDR3 in DNA: TGTGCCAGCAAGACGCAACAGGGGGCCTCCTACGAGCAGTACTTC.

The rearrangement links TRBV29-1 to TRBJ2-5; 10 bases map to TRBD1. The V gene end was trimmed by 6 bases and the J gene end by 4 bases; junction bases not matched to a gene: 8. This CDR3 is built from 14 residues. The germline gives CDR1 SQVTM, CDR2 ANQGSEA. As DNA, the CDR3 is TGCAGCGTGGGAGCCGGGACAGGGGTAGAGACCCAGTACTTC. Its translation is CSVGAGTGVETQYF.

The chain is built from TRBV27 and TRBJ2-7; 9 bases map to TRBD1. In germline, CDR1 is MNHEY, CDR2 SMNVEV (reference sequence). With V trimmed by 6 bases and J by 5 bases, 8 bases remained unmatched. CDR3 length: 14 residues. The CDR3 DNA reads TGTGCCAGCAGATCACAGGGGGCAGCCCACGAGCAGTACTTC. This translates into CASRSQGAAHEQYF.